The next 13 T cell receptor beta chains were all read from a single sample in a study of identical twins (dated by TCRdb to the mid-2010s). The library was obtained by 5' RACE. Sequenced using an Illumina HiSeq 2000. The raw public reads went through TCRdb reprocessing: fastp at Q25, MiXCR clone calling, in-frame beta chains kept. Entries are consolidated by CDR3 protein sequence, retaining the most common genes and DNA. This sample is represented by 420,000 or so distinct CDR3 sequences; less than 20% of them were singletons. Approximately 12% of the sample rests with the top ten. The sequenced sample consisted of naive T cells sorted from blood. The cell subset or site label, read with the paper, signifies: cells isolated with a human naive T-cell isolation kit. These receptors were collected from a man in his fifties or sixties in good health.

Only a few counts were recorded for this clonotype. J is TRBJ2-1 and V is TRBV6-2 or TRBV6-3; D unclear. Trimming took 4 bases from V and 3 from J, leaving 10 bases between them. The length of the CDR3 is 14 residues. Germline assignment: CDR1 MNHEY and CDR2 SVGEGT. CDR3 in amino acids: CASSFAQVYNEQFF. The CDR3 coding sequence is TGTGCCAGCAGTTTCGCTCAGGTCTACAATGAGCAGTTCTTC.

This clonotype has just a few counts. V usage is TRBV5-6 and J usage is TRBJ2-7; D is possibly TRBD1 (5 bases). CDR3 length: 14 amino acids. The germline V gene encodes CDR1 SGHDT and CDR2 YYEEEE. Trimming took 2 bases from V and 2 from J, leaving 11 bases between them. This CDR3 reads CASSLLGRAYEQYF. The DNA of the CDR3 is TGTGCCAGCAGCTTATTAGGCAGGGCCTACGAGCAGTACTTC.

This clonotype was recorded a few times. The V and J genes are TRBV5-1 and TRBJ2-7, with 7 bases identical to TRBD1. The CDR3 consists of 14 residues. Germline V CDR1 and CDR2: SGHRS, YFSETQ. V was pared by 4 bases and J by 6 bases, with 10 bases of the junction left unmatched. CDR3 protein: CASSAGKQGTEQYF. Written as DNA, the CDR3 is TGCGCCAGCAGCGCTGGAAAACAGGGGACCGAGCAGTACTTC.

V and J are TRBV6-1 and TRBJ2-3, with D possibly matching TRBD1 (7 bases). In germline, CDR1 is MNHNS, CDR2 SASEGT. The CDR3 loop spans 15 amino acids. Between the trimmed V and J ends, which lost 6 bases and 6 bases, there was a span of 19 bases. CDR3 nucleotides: TGTGCCAGCAGCCCTTTCCAGGGGGGAAGCGATACGCAGTATTTT. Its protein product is CASSPFQGGSDTQYF.

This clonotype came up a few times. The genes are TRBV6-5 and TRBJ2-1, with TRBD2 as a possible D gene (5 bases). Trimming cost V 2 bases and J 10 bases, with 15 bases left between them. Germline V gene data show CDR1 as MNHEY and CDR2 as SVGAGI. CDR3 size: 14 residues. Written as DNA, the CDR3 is TGTGCCAGCAGTTACAGAGGGAGTAATAGGGAGCAGTTCTTC. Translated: CASSYRGSNREQFF.

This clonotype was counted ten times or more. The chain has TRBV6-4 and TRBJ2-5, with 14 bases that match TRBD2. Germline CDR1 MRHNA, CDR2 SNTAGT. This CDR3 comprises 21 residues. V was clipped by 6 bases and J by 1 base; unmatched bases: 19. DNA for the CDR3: TGTGCCAGCAGCCAGAGACCTGCTTGGATGACTAGCGGGAGGGTCCAAGAGACCCAGTACTTC. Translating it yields CASSQRPAWMTSGRVQETQYF.

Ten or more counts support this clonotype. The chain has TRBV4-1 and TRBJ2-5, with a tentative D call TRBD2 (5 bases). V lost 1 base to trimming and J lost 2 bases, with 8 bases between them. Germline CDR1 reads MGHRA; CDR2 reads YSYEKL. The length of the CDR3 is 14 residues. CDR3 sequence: CASSQVGGQETQYF. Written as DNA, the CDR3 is TGCGCCAGCAGCCAAGTCGGCGGGCAAGAGACCCAGTACTTC.

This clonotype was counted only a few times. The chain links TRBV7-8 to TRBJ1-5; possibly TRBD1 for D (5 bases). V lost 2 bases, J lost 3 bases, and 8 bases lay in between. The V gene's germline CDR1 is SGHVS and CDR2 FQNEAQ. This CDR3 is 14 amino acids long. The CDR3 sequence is CASSLMGDNQPQHF. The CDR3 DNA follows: TGTGCCAGCAGCTTAATGGGGGACAATCAGCCCCAGCATTTT.

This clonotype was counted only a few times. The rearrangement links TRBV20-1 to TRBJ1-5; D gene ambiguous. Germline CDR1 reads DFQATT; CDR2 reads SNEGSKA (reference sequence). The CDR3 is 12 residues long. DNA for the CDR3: TGCAGCGTTACCGGATCCAGTCTGCCCCAGCATTTT. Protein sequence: CSVTGSSLPQHF.

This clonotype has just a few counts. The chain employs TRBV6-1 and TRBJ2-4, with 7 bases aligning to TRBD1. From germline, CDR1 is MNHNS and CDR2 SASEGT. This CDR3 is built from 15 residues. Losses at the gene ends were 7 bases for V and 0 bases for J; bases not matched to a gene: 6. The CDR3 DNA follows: TGTGCCAGCACTAAGGACAGGCTAGCCAAAAACATTCAGTACTTC. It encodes CASTKDRLAKNIQYF.

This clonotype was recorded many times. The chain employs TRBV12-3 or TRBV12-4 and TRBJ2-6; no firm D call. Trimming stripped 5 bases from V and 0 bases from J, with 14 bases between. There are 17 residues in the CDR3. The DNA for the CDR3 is TGTGCCAGCAGTGCTCCAGGAAAGAGCTCTGGGGCCAACGTCCTGACTTTC. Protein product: CASSAPGKSSGANVLTF.

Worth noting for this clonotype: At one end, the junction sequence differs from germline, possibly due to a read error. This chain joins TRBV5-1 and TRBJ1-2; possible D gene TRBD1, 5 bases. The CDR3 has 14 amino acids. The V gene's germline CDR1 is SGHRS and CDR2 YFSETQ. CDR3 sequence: CASSLEGRNCGYTF. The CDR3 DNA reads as TGCGCCAGCAGCTTGGAGGGACGGAACTGTGGCTACACCTTC.

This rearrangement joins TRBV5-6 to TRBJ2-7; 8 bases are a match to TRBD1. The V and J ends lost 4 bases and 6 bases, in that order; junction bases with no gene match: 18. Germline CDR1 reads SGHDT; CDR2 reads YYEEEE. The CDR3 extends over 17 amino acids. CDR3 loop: CASSALGGQGAFAEQYF. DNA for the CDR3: TGTGCCAGCAGCGCTCTGGGTGGGCAGGGGGCTTTCGCCGAGCAGTACTTC.